This passage covers 30 T cell receptor beta chains from one sample sequenced in a study of blood T cells in healthy people across ages. The use of a sample-barcoded 5' primer and a J-beta primer mix characterized a second PCR of 7 to 11 cycles. TCRdb re-derived calls from the 5' RACE reads in MiXCR, one entry per CDR3 protein. The repertoire holds around 2 million distinct CDR3 sequences, with about 39% as singletons. Source material: blood. The receptors come from a human donor in good health.

The chain carries TRBV12-3 or TRBV12-4 and TRBJ1-1; maybe TRBD1 (6 bases). CDR3 length: 15 amino acids. With 7 bases removed from V and 1 base from J, the gap between germline ends came to 16 bases. The CDR3 loop reads CASIKSTGRNTEAFF. The CDR3 DNA reads as TGTGCCAGCATAAAATCCACAGGGAGGAACACTGAAGCTTTCTTT.

This clonotype has just one count. The chain joins TRBV12-3 or TRBV12-4 to TRBJ1-1; D is uncertain. The CDR3 has 15 residues. The ends were cut back, 5 bases at V and 2 bases at J, with 15 bases in the middle. The CDR3 loop is CASSPPMGSNTEAFF. For the CDR3, the DNA is TGTGCCAGCAGTCCCCCCATGGGGTCTAACACTGAAGCTTTCTTT.

This chain joins TRBV4-1 and TRBJ2-1; D uncertain. Germline V gene data show CDR1 as MGHRA and CDR2 as YSYEKL. Trimming removed 1 base from V and 6 bases from J, with 7 bases in between. This CDR3 has 13 residues. CDR3 in amino acids: CASSQAYLNEQFF. CDR3 bases: TGCGCCAGCAGCCAAGCGTACCTCAATGAGCAGTTCTTC.

The chain recombines TRBV10-3 with TRBJ2-7; 10 positions match TRBD2. CDR3 size: 18 residues. V was clipped by 0 bases and J by 10 bases; unmatched bases: 18. Germline V gene data show CDR1 as ENHRY and CDR2 as SYGVKD. This chain's CDR3 is CAISESLAGVPSQETQYF. For the CDR3, the DNA is TGTGCCATCAGTGAGTCCCTAGCGGGGGTGCCCTCGCAAGAGACTCAGTACTTC.

In the case of this clonotype: An end of the junction does not agree with germline; a read error may underlie this. In DNA, the CDR3 is TGTACCAGCGCCAAGCGGTTTATCCAAGAGACCCAGTACTTC. Protein sequence: CTSAKRFIQETQYF. This chain links TRBV5-5 with TRBJ2-4; a weak D match, TRBD2 (5 bases). With the DNA end fitting TRBJ2-5 better, the J assignment may be wrong. Germline CDR1 SGHKS, CDR2 YYEKEE (reference sequence). The CDR3 is 14 residues long.

The chain links TRBV20-1 to TRBJ1-5; D gene uncertain. V gave up 2 bases and J gave up 4 bases, with 9 bases separating them. This CDR3 has 13 amino acids. Germline values: CDR1 DFQATT, CDR2 SNEGSKA (reference sequence). CDR3 nucleotides: TGCAGTGCTAGAACTCTGCGAAATCAGCCCCAGCATTTT. Protein product: CSARTLRNQPQHF.

This clonotype was detected many times. CDR3 in DNA: TGTGCCAGCTCACGTACTAGCGGGATCTCCTACGAGCAGTACTTC. Its translation is CASSRTSGISYEQYF. The chain joins TRBV18 to TRBJ2-7; 10 bases map to TRBD2. J gave up 0 bases and V 4 bases, and 3 bases lay outside the gene matches. Germline assignment: CDR1 KGHSH and CDR2 LQKENI. The CDR3 contains 15 residues.

This clonotype was counted many times. The rearrangement joins TRBV29-1 to TRBJ2-7, with D possibly matching TRBD1 (6 bases). V lost 6 bases and J lost 5, with 14 bases in between. The CDR3 loop spans 12 amino acids. CDR1 and CDR2 from the germline V gene are SQVTM and ANQGSEA. CDR3 amino acids: CSVNDQGNEQYF. The CDR3 nucleotides read TGCAGCGTCAACGATCAGGGGAACGAGCAGTACTTC.

A few counts support this clonotype. This rearrangement joins TRBV29-1 to TRBJ2-1; 11 bases fit TRBD2. CDR3 length: 15 residues. Trimming at V came to 7 bases and at J to 9 bases, leaving 14 bases not matched to a gene. CDR1 and CDR2 from the germline V gene are SQVTM and ANQGSEA. CDR3 region: CSAHVRLAGPAEQFF. The CDR3 nucleotides are TGCAGCGCTCACGTCAGACTAGCGGGGCCCGCTGAGCAGTTCTTC.

The table lists this clonotype with a few counts. V is TRBV7-2 and J is TRBJ1-1; D is ambiguous. Germline V gene data show CDR1 as SGHTA and CDR2 as FQGNSA. The V gene lost 2 bases and the J gene lost 1 base, with 8 bases spanning the gap. The CDR3 consists of 14 residues. The CDR3 DNA is TGTGCCAGCAGCTTATCAGTGGCGAACACTGAAGCTTTCTTT. Protein product: CASSLSVANTEAFF.

The CDR3 loop is CASSFNHRATYGYTF. The CDR3 DNA reads TGTGCCAGCAGCTTCAACCACAGGGCGACCTATGGCTACACCTTC. The rearrangement links TRBV7-2 to TRBJ1-2; possible D gene TRBD1, 6 bases. CDR3 length: 15 residues. V was trimmed by 3 bases and J by 4 bases, leaving 15 bases between them. The germline gives CDR1 SGHTA, CDR2 FQGNSA.

CDR3 DNA: TGTGCCAGCGGTAAGGGTTGGGCTTGTGAAAAACTGTTTTTT. Its protein is CASGKGWACEKLFF. The chain uses TRBV12-3 or TRBV12-4 and TRBJ1-4; D uncertain. This CDR3 comprises 14 residues. Trimming cost V 8 bases and J 7 bases, with 17 bases left between them.

The chain links TRBV4-3 to TRBJ2-7; 9 bases are a match to TRBD1. The ends lost 2 bases at V and 5 bases at J; junction bases unmatched: 4. Germline V gene data show CDR1 as LGHNA and CDR2 as YSLEER. The CDR3 is made up of 14 amino acids. The CDR3 DNA reads as TGCGCCAGCAGCCAAACAGGGGGCGAAGACGAGCAGTACTTC. It is translated as CASSQTGGEDEQYF.

This clonotype was recorded many times. The chain uses TRBV12-5 and TRBJ1-1; TRBD1 matches at 8 bases. V lost 4 bases, J lost 5 bases, and 9 bases stayed unmatched. The CDR3 sequence is 15 residues long. Germline V gives CDR1 LGHNT, CDR2 FRNRAP. CDR3 amino acids: CASGSRTGSDTEAFF. The CDR3 DNA is TGTGCTAGTGGTTCCAGGACAGGGAGCGATACTGAAGCTTTCTTT.

This rearrangement joins TRBV11-2 to TRBJ1-2; a possible D gene is TRBD1 (5 bases). In germline, CDR1 is SGHAT, CDR2 FQNNGV. Trimming removed 5 bases from V and 8 bases from J, with 15 bases in between. The CDR3 has 13 amino acids. The CDR3 here is CASSPDRDSGYTF. The CDR3 DNA is TGTGCCAGCAGCCCGGACCGGGACTCCGGCTACACCTTC.

This chain links TRBV13 with TRBJ2-5; no clear D. Germline V lookup: CDR1 PRHDT, CDR2 FYEKMQ (reference sequence). V shed 3 bases and J shed 7 bases, with 15 bases lying between them. The CDR3 is 14 amino acids. CDR3: CASSLRRTVPTQYF. CDR3 in DNA: TGTGCCAGCAGCTTGAGGCGGACCGTCCCGACCCAGTACTTC.

This clonotype appeared a few times. The CDR3 sequence: CAISLGSPDGYTF. DNA of the CDR3: TGTGCCATCAGTTTAGGCAGCCCGGATGGCTACACCTTC. V usage is TRBV10-3 and J usage is TRBJ1-2, with D unresolved. The CDR3 runs 13 residues. Germline CDR1 reads ENHRY; CDR2 reads SYGVKD. Trimming removed 5 bases from V and 6 bases from J, with 13 bases in between.

The chain has TRBV28 and TRBJ1-4; D ambiguous. V was cut by 2 bases and J by 0 bases, with 10 bases left in between. The germline V gene has CDR1 MDHEN and CDR2 SYDVKM. The CDR3 runs 16 residues. The CDR3 reads CASSLMQETTNEKLFF. The CDR3 region has the DNA TGTGCCAGCAGTTTAATGCAGGAAACAACTAATGAAAAACTGTTTTTT.

This clonotype was found a few times. The gene calls are TRBV7-2 and TRBJ1-5; D is uncertain. Germline CDR1 and CDR2: SGHTA and FQGNSA. The V end lost 5 bases, the J end lost 3 bases, and 29 bases lay between the germline ends. The CDR3 has 20 residues. The CDR3 nucleotides are TGTGCCAGCAGCAATTTTTTGTGGTGTTGGAGAGAAAGGTTCAATCAGCCCCAGCATTTT. Translated, it gives CASSNFLWCWRERFNQPQHF.

This clonotype appeared a few times. V usage is TRBV15 and J usage is TRBJ1-2; D call uncertain. The CDR3 loop spans 13 amino acids. Germline assignment: CDR1 LNHNV and CDR2 YYDKDF (reference sequence). The V and J ends lost 6 bases and 4 bases respectively, with 12 bases between them. The CDR3 here is CATSDSQSYGYTF. CDR3 nucleotide sequence: TGTGCCACCAGTGATAGCCAGTCCTATGGCTACACCTTC.

In this sample, this clonotype turned up a few times. The chain couples TRBV20-1 to TRBJ2-3, with D maybe TRBD2 (5 bases). The length of the CDR3 is 14 residues. Between the trimmed V and J ends, which lost 3 bases and 7 bases, there was a span of 17 bases. The V gene's germline CDR1 is DFQATT and CDR2 SNEGSKA (reference sequence). CDR3 sequence: CSASIPGKPNTQYF. In DNA form, the CDR3 reads TGCAGTGCTAGCATTCCGGGAAAGCCCAATACGCAGTATTTT.

This clonotype was recorded once. This sequence may be a read error, since a much larger clone differs from it by one base. This chain uses TRBV12-3 or TRBV12-4 with TRBJ2-4; D tentatively fits TRBD1 or TRBD2 (6 bases each). The length of the CDR3 is 17 residues. CDR3 loop: CVSSLGSGRGGGNIQYF. CDR3 DNA: TGTGTCAGCAGTTTAGGTTCGGGCCGTGGAGGGGGAAACATTCAGTACTTC.

The J gene is TRBJ2-5, the V gene TRBV2; TRBD2 matches at 10 bases. V was clipped by 4 bases and J by 3 bases; unmatched bases: 5. The CDR3 covers 15 residues. Germline assignment: CDR1 SNHLY and CDR2 FYNNEI. CDR3 residues: CASSGSSGGKETQYF. The DNA for the CDR3 is TGTGCCAGCAGTGGTTCTAGCGGGGGAAAAGAGACCCAGTACTTC.

V and J are TRBV6-2 or TRBV6-3 and TRBJ1-2; D is perhaps TRBD1 (5 bases). CDR1 MNHEY and CDR2 SVGEGT come from the germline V gene. The CDR3 totals 15 residues. V lost 4 bases to trimming and J lost 5 bases, with 17 bases between them. The CDR3, as DNA: TGTGCCAGCAGTTTCTTCGGGACCTCAACTTATGGCTACACCTTC. Translated, it gives CASSFFGTSTYGYTF.

Only a few counts were recorded for this clonotype. V and J are TRBV7-9 and TRBJ2-3; D ambiguous. Trimming removed 8 bases from V and 10 bases from J, with 22 bases in between. Germline CDR1 reads SEHNR; CDR2 reads FQNEAQ (reference sequence). The CDR3 spans 14 residues. The chain's CDR3 is CASGTSQFALAQYF. For the CDR3, the DNA is TGTGCCAGCGGAACCTCCCAATTTGCCCTAGCGCAGTATTTT.

This rearrangement joins TRBV20-1 to TRBJ2-1; 9 bases align to TRBD2. V shed 4 bases and J 7 bases; nucleotides not matched to a gene: 8. CDR1 is DFQATT, CDR2 SNEGSKA, per germline (reference sequence). This CDR3 contains 14 residues. The CDR3 sequence: CSAMRGGEANEQFF. The CDR3 nucleotides are TGCAGTGCTATGCGGGGGGGCGAAGCAAATGAGCAGTTCTTC.

This chain joins TRBV29-1 and TRBJ1-2; 8 nucleotides line up with TRBD1. The CDR3 runs 18 residues. V shed 0 bases, J shed 2 bases, and the junction held 14 bases outside the gene matches. Germline CDR1 reads SQVTM; CDR2 reads ANQGSEA. The CDR3 loop is CSVEDWGTGEAGNYGYTF. The CDR3 nucleotides are TGCAGCGTTGAAGATTGGGGGACAGGCGAAGCGGGGAACTATGGCTACACCTTC.

The chain's CDR3 is CASSRQGVLSYNEQFF. DNA for the CDR3: TGTGCCAGCAGCAGACAGGGAGTTCTTTCCTACAATGAGCAGTTCTTC. The chain recombines TRBV9 with TRBJ2-1, with TRBD1 matching over 7 bases. Per the germline V gene, CDR1 is SGDLS and CDR2 is YYNGEE. The junction had 8 bases not matched to a gene; V was cut back by 4 bases and J by 1 base. The CDR3 consists of 16 residues. The variable domain in full, with the rest retrieved from reference TRBV9 and TRBJ2-1, is DSGVTQTPKHLITATGQRVTLRCSPRSGDLSVYWYQQSLDQGLQFLIQYYNGEERAKGNILERFSAQQFPDLHSELNLSSLELGDSALYFCASSRQGVLSYNEQFFGPGTRLTVL.

This clonotype was seen only a few times. The J gene is TRBJ1-2, the V gene TRBV5-1; 10 positions agree with TRBD1. Germline assignment: CDR1 SGHRS and CDR2 YFSETQ. The CDR3 contains 15 residues. With V trimmed by 4 bases and J by 2 bases, 5 bases remained unmatched. As DNA, the CDR3 is TGCGCCAGCAGCCCGGGGACAGGGGTGAACTATGGCTACACCTTC. This gives the protein CASSPGTGVNYGYTF. Filled out from reference TRBV5-1 and TRBJ1-2, the complete variable domain reads KAGVTQTPRYLIKTRGQQVTLSCSPISGHRSVSWYQQTPGQGLQFLFEYFSETQRNKGNFPGRFSGRQFSNSRSEMNVSTLELGDSALYLCASSPGTGVNYGYTFGSGTRLTVV.

This clonotype was found a few times. V is TRBV29-1 and J is TRBJ2-7; D gene ambiguous. The CDR3 runs to 12 residues. In germline, CDR1 is SQVTM, CDR2 ANQGSEA. The V and J ends lost 3 bases and 4 bases respectively, with 10 bases between them. The CDR3 region has the DNA TGCAGCGTTGAGAACGAAAGGTACGAGCAGTACTTC. This encodes CSVENERYEQYF.